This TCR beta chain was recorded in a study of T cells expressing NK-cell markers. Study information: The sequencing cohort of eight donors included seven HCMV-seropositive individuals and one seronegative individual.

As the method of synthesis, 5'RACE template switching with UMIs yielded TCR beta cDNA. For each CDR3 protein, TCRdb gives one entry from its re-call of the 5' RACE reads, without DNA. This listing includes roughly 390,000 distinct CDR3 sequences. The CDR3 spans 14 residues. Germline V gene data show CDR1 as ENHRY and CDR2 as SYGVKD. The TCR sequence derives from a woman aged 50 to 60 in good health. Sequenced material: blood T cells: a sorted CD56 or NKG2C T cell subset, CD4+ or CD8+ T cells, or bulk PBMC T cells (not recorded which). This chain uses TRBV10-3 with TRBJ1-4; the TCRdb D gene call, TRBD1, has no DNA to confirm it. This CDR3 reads CAISGGDGGEKLFF.